Described below is a single T cell receptor (beta chain) sequence and its context. The antigen remains undetermined. The data were obtained in a study of somatic mutations in cytotoxic T cells in rheumatoid arthritis. Study context: Right after diagnosis, and before any treatment had started, patient peripheral blood (almost 31 ml EDTA) was drawn. Selected populations of V beta antibody-stained T cells underwent flow sorting at nearly 100% purity; these encompassed V beta1+ cells subjected to TCRB sequencing. Broader study findings: An age-related increase in CD8+ clonality was seen in rheumatoid arthritis patients but not in healthy controls.

The table came from immunoSEQ multiplex PCR; TCRdb's copy has only in-frame clones and leaves some out. Of 3,500 to 4,500 clones in the sample, around three quarters were seen once. CDR3 size: 17 residues. V is TRBV21-1 and J is TRBJ2-1; TRBD2, the table's D call, was not compared with the DNA. TRBV21-1 is tagged as a pseudogene. This receptor was taken from a woman aged 55-70 years with rheumatoid arthritis. Sequencing was done on a sample of CD8+ T cells sorted from blood. The CDR3 spells CASSKLRLAGGRDEQFF. The DNA for the CDR3 is TGTGCCAGCAGCAAACTAAGACTAGCGGGGGGAAGGGATGAGCAGTTCTTC.